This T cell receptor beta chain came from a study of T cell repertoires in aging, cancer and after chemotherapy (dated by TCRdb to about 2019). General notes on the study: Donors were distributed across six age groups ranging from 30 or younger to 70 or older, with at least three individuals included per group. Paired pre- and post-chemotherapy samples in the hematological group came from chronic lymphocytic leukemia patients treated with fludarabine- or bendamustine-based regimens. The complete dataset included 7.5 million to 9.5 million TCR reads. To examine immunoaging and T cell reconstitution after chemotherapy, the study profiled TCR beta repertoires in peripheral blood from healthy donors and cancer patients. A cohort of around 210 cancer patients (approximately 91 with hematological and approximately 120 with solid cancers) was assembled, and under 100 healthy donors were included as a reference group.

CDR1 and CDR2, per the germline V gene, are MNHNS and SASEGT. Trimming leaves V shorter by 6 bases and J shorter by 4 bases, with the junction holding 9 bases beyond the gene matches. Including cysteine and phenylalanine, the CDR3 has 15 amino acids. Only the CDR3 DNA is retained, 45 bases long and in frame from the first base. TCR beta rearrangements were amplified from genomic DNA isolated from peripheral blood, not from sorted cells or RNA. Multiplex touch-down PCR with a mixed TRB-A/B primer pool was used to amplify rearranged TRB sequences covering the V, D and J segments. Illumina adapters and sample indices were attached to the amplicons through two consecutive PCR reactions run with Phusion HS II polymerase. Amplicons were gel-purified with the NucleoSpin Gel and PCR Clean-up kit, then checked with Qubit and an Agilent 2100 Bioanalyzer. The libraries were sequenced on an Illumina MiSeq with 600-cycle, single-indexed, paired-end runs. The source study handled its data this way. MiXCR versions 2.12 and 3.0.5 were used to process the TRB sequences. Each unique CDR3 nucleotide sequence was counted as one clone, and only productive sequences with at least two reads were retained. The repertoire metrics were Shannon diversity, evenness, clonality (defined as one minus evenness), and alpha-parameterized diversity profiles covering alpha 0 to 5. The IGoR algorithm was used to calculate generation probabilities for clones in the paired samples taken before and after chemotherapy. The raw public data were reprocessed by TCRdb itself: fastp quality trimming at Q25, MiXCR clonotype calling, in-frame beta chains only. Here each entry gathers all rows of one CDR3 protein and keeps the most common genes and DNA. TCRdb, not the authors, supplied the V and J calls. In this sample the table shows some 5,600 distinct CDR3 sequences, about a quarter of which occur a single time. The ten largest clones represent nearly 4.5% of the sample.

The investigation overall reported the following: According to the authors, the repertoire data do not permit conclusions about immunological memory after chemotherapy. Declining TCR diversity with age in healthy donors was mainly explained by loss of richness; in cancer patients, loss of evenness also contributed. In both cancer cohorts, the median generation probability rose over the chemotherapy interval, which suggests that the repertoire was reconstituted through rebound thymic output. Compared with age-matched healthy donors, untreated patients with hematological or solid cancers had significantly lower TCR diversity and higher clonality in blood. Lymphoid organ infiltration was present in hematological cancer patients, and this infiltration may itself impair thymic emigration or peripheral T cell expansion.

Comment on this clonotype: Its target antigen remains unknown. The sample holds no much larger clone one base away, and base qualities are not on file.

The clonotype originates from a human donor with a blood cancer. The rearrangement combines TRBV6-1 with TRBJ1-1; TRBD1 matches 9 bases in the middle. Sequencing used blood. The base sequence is TGTGCCAGCAGCTCACGGACAGGGGTTAGCACTGAAGCTTTCTTT. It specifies CASSSRTGVSTEAFF.